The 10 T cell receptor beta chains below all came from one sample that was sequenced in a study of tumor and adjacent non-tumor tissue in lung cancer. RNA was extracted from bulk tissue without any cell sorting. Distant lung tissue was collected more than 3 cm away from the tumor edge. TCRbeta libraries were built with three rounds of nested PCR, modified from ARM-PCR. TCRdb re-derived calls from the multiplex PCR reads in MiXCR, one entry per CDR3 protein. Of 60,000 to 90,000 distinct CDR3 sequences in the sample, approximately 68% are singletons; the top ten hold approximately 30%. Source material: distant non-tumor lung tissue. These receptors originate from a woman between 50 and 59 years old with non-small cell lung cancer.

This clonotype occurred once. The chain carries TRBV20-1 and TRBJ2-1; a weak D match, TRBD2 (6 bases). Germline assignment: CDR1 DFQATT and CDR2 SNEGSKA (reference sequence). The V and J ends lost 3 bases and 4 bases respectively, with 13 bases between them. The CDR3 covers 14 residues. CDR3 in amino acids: CSASFGGGYNEQFF. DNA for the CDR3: TGCAGTGCTAGCTTCGGGGGAGGATACAATGAGCAGTTCTTC.

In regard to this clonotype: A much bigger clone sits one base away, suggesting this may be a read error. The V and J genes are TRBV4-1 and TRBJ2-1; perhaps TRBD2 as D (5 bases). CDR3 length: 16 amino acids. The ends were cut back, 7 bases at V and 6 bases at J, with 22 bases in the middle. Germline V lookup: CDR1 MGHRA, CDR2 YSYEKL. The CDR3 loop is CASTSHRAGAGNEQFF. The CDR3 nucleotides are TGCGCCAGCACCTCCCATCGGGCGGGCGCCGGCAATGAGCAGTTCTTC.

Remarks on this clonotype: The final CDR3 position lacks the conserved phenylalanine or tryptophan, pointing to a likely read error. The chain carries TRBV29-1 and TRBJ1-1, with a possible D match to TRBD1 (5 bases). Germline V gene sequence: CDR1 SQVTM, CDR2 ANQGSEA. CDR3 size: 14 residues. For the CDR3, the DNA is TGCAGCGTTGCCCCCAGGGCGGTGAACACAGAAGCTTTCCTT. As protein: CSVAPRAVNTEAFL.

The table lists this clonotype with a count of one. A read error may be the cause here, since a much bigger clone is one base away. This CDR3 is CAISFDKNTGKLFF. CDR3 coding DNA: TGTGCCATCAGTTTTGACAAGAACACCGGGAAGCTGTTTTTT. The chain recombines TRBV10-3 with TRBJ2-2; D is possibly TRBD2 (5 bases). The CDR3 sequence is 14 residues long. Germline loops: CDR1 ENHRY, CDR2 SYGVKD.

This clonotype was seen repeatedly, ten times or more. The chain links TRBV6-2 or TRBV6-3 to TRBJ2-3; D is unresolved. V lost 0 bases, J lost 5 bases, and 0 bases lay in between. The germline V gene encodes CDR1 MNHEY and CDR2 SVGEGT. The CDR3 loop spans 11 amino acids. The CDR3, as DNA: TGTGCCAGCAGTTACTCAGATACGCAGTATTTT. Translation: CASSYSDTQYF.

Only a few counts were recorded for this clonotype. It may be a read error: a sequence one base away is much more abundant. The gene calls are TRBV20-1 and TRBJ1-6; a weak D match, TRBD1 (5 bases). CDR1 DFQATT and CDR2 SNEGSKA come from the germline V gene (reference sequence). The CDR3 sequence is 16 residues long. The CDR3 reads CSARRLGTENNSLLHF. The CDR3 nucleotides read TGCAGTGCACGCCGACTCGGGACGGAGAATAATTCACTCCTCCACTTT.

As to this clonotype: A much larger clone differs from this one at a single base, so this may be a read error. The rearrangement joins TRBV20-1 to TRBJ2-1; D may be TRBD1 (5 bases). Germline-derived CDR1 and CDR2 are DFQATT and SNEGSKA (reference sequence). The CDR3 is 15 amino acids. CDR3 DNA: TGCAGTGCCCGAGGAGTTGCAGGGTTCCACAATGAGCACTTCTTC. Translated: CSARGVAGFHNEHFF.

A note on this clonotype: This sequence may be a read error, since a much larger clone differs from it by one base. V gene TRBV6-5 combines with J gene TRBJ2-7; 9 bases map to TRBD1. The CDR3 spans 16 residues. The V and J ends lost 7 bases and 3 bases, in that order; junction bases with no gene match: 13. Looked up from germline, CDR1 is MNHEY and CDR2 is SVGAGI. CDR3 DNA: TGTGCCAGCATCGCACCATCCACGGGACAGGGCTACGAGCAGTACTTC. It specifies CASIAPSTGQGYEQYF.

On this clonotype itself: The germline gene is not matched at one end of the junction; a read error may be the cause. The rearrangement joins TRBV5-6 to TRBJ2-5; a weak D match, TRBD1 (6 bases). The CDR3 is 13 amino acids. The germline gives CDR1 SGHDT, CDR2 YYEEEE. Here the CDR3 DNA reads TGTGTCAGCAACTTAGGACAGCAAGAGACCCAGTACTTC. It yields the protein CVSNLGQQETQYF.

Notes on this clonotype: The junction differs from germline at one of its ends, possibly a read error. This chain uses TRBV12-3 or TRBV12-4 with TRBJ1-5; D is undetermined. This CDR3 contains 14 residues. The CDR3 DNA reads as TGTGCAAGCGGCCTTGATGGGGTAGATCAGCCACAGCATTTT. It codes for CASGLDGVDQPQHF.